This is a list of T cell receptor beta chains from one sample in a study of early T cells in non-severe SARS-CoV-2 infection. Each CDR3 protein is one row after TCRdb ran MiXCR on the 5' RACE reads. The sample lists over 60,000 distinct CDR3 sequences; roughly 13% were seen once. The sample was whole blood. These receptor sequences come from an adult who was a healthcare worker with PCR-confirmed SARS-CoV-2 infection or an uninfected control (not recorded which). CDR3s include the opening cysteine and the closing phenylalanine or tryptophan. Each record gives: J gene, V gene, D gene, clone size, CDR3 protein, CDR3 DNA. A D gene is named only where the DNA matches it firmly. Size values are once, few and many counts, or a class for expanded clones, and some rows have none.

j_gene: TRBJ1-5
v_gene: TRBV18
d_gene: .
abundance: few
CDR3aa: CASSTGDQPQHF
CDR3nt: TGTGCCAGCTCGACTGGGGATCAGCCCCAGCATTTT

j_gene: TRBJ2-7
v_gene: TRBV19
d_gene: TRBD1
abundance: many
CDR3aa: CASSIGQGHEQYF
CDR3nt: TGTGCCAGTAGTATCGGACAGGGACACGAGCAGTACTTC

j_gene: TRBJ2-7
v_gene: TRBV6-1
d_gene: .
abundance: .
CDR3aa: CASTRTDSYEQYF
CDR3nt: TGTGCCAGCACTCGGACAGACTCCTACGAGCAGTACTTC

j_gene: TRBJ2-6
v_gene: TRBV20-1
d_gene: .
abundance: .
CDR3aa: CSAPWGSGANVLTF
CDR3nt: TGCAGTGCCCCCTGGGGCTCTGGGGCCAACGTCCTGACTTTC

j_gene: TRBJ2-2
v_gene: TRBV5-5
d_gene: TRBD1
abundance: few
CDR3aa: CASSSRQGVTGELFF
CDR3nt: TGTGCCAGCAGCTCCCGACAGGGCGTCACCGGGGAGCTGTTTTTT

j_gene: TRBJ2-3
v_gene: TRBV9
d_gene: TRBD1
abundance: few
CDR3aa: CASSKRDRGSTDTQYF
CDR3nt: TGTGCCAGCAGCAAGCGGGACAGGGGATCGACAGATACGCAGTATTTT

j_gene: TRBJ1-5
v_gene: TRBV18
d_gene: TRBD1
abundance: few
CDR3aa: CASSTFRGDNQPQHF
CDR3nt: TGTGCCAGCTCAACCTTCAGGGGGGACAATCAGCCCCAGCATTTT

j_gene: TRBJ2-3
v_gene: TRBV7-9
d_gene: .
abundance: many
CDR3aa: CASSPSGSDTQYF
CDR3nt: TGTGCCAGCAGCCCTTCAGGGTCAGATACGCAGTATTTT

j_gene: TRBJ2-3
v_gene: TRBV4-2
d_gene: .
abundance: many
CDR3aa: CASSQDPPGRRLTDTQYF
CDR3nt: TGTGCCAGCAGCCAAGATCCCCCCGGGAGAAGGCTCACAGATACGCAGTATTTT

j_gene: TRBJ1-4
v_gene: TRBV30
d_gene: .
abundance: many
CDR3aa: CAGRQTTNEKLFF
CDR3nt: TGTGCCGGGAGACAGACAACTAATGAAAAACTGTTTTTT

j_gene: TRBJ2-5
v_gene: TRBV27
d_gene: TRBD2
abundance: .
CDR3aa: CASSLGLAGVGETQYF
CDR3nt: TGTGCCAGCAGTCTCGGACTAGCGGGGGTGGGAGAGACCCAGTACTTC

j_gene: TRBJ2-3
v_gene: TRBV7-9
d_gene: .
abundance: .
CDR3aa: CATTPPSGVDTQYF
CDR3nt: TGTGCCACCACCCCTCCGTCGGGGGTAGATACGCAGTATTTT

j_gene: TRBJ2-7
v_gene: TRBV20-1
d_gene: .
abundance: few
CDR3aa: CSARDPEAGADEQYF
CDR3nt: TGCAGTGCTAGAGATCCGGAGGCAGGGGCCGACGAGCAGTACTTC

j_gene: TRBJ1-2
v_gene: TRBV12-3/TRBV12-4
d_gene: TRBD1
abundance: .
CDR3aa: CASSPTGAGGYTF
CDR3nt: TGTGCCAGCAGCCCGACAGGGGCGGGTGGCTACACCTTC

j_gene: TRBJ2-5
v_gene: TRBV9
d_gene: TRBD1
abundance: few
CDR3aa: CASSLRQGNQETQYF
CDR3nt: TGTGCCAGCAGTCTTAGACAGGGGAACCAAGAGACCCAGTACTTC

j_gene: TRBJ2-2
v_gene: TRBV10-1
d_gene: .
abundance: .
CDR3aa: CASSEPHTGELFF
CDR3nt: TGCGCCAGCAGTGAACCGCACACCGGGGAGCTGTTTTTT

j_gene: TRBJ1-2
v_gene: TRBV5-1
d_gene: .
abundance: .
CDR3aa: CASSGDEYGYTF
CDR3nt: TGCGCCAGCAGCGGGGACGAGTATGGCTACACCTTC

j_gene: TRBJ2-1
v_gene: TRBV7-2
d_gene: .
abundance: .
CDR3aa: CASSFEAPLYNEQFF
CDR3nt: TGTGCCAGCAGCTTCGAAGCTCCCCTCTACAATGAGCAGTTCTTC

j_gene: TRBJ2-5
v_gene: TRBV20-1
d_gene: .
abundance: few
CDR3aa: CSARDGQRPRETQYF
CDR3nt: TGCAGTGCTAGAGATGGGCAGCGCCCTCGAGAGACCCAGTACTTC

j_gene: TRBJ2-5
v_gene: TRBV29-1
d_gene: .
abundance: medium-sized
CDR3aa: CSVGVQVETQYF
CDR3nt: TGCAGCGTTGGAGTGCAGGTGGAGACCCAGTACTTC

j_gene: TRBJ2-5
v_gene: TRBV19
d_gene: .
abundance: many
CDR3aa: CASSTGLGGTQYF
CDR3nt: TGTGCCAGTAGTACCGGACTCGGTGGGACCCAGTACTTC

j_gene: TRBJ2-3
v_gene: TRBV12-3/TRBV12-4
d_gene: TRBD1
abundance: few
CDR3aa: CASSHLGGPTDTQYF
CDR3nt: TGTGCCAGCAGCCATTTAGGGGGCCCCACAGATACGCAGTATTTT

j_gene: TRBJ1-3
v_gene: TRBV13
d_gene: TRBD1
abundance: .
CDR3aa: CASSLGQIISGNTIYF
CDR3nt: TGTGCCAGCAGCTTGGGACAGATCATCTCTGGAAACACCATATATTTT